This TCR beta chain was obtained from a study of blood T cell repertoires in COVID-19. Study in general: The analysed material was cDNA or gDNA that came from T cells, B-cell-depleted T cells, or PBMCs.

In the authors' methods: Quantification of nucleated cells was approximated via reference gene primer amplification. Sequenced by immunoSEQ multiplex PCR; TCRdb stores in-frame clones only, minus some. V and J calls and clone size are given by that table; D and trimming were obtained from the DNA. The sample carries 150,000 to 200,000 clones, around 85% recorded once. Sample: peripheral blood. The sequence was obtained from a man aged 80 or over with COVID-19, enrolled during active disease.

CDR3 sequence (DNA): TGTGCCAGCAGCTTAGGAGGACTGAACTACGAGCAGTACTTC. Protein sequence: CASSLGGLNYEQYF. J is TRBJ2-7 and V is TRBV7-8; tentative D call: TRBD2 (5 bases). V lost 1 base and J 3 bases, leaving 10 bases between the germline ends. The CDR3 is 14 residues long. Germline values: CDR1 SGHVS, CDR2 FQNEAQ.